The entry below gives a single TCR beta chain sequence along with its context. Its antigen is not identified. Germline-derived CDR1 and CDR2 are SNHLY and FYNNEI. The CDR3 spans 14 residues. Trimming cost V 8 bases and J 9 bases, with 20 bases left between them. The data were taken from a study of T cell responses to AZD1222 COVID-19 vaccine. Findings of the study overall: Only five to seven AZD1222 recipients were seropositive at baseline.

Repertoires were generated with immunoSEQ multiplex PCR, while TCRdb's copy carries only in-frame clones and drops some. The sample holds under 85,000 clones, 90% seen once. The rearrangement links TRBV2 to TRBJ2-1, with a tentative D call TRBD2 (6 bases). This receptor was obtained from an adult who received the AZD1222 COVID-19 vaccine. The sequencing here drew on peripheral blood, taken 28 days after the second AZD1222 dose. The CDR3: CASEPTVSGGEQFF. The CDR3 nucleotides read TGTGCCAGCGAACCCACTGTTAGCGGTGGTGAGCAGTTCTTC.